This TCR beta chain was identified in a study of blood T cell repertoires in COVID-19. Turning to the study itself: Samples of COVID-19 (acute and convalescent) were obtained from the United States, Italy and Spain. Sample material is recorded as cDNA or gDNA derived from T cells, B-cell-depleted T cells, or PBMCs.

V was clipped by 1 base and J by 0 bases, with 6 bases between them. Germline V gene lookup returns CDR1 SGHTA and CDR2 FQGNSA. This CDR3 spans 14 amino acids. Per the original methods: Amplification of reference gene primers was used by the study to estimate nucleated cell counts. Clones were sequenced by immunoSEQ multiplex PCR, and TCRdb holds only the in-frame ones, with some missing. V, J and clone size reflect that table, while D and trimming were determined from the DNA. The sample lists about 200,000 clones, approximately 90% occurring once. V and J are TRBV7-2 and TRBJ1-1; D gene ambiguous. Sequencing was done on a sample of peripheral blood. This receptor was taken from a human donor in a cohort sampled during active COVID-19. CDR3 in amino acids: CASSLGGLNTEAFF. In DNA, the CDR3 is TGTGCCAGCAGCTTAGGAGGGTTGAACACTGAAGCTTTCTTT.